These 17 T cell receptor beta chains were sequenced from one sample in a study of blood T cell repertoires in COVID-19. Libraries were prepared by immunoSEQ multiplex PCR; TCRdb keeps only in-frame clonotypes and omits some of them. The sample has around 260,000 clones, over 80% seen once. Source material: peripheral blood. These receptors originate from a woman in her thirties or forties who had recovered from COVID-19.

DNA for the CDR3: TGCAGCGCTGAGGTGGGTAGCGCATCAGGAGAGACCCAGTACTTC. It translates to CSAEVGSASGETQYF. The chain couples TRBV29-1 to TRBJ2-5; the D gene is possibly TRBD2 (5 bases). CDR1 and CDR2 (germline): SQVTM, ANQGSEA. This CDR3 is built from 15 residues. V was cut by 7 bases and J by 4 bases, with 22 bases left in between.

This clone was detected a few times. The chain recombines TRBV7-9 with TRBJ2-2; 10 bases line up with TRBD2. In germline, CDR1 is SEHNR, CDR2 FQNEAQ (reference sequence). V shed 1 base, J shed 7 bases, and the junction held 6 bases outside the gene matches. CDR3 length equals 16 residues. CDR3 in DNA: TGTGCCAGCAGCTTAGGGGGACTAGCGAAAGGCGGGGAGCTGTTTTTT. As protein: CASSLGGLAKGGELFF.

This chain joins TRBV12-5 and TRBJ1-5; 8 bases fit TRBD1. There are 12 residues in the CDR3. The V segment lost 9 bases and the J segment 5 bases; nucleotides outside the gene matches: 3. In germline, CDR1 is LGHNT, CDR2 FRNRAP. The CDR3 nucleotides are TGTGCTAGCGGACAGGGCCATCAGCCCCAGCATTTT. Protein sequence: CASGQGHQPQHF.

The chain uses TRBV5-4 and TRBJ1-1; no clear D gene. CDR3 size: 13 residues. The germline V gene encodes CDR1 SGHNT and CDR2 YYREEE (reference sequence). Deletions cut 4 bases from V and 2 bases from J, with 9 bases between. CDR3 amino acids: CASSQARNTEAFF. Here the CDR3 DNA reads TGTGCCAGCAGCCAGGCCAGAAACACTGAAGCTTTCTTT.

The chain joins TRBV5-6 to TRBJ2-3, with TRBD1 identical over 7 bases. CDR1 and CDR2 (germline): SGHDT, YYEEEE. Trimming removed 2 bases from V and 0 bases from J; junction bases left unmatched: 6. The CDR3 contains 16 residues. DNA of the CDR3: TGTGCCAGCAGCTTTGAGGGGGCGACTAGCACAGATACGCAGTATTTT. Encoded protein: CASSFEGATSTDTQYF.

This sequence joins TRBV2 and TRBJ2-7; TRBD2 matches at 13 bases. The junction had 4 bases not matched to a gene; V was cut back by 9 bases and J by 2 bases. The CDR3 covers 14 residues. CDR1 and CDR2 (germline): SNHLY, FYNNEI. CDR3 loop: CASSGTSGTYEQYF. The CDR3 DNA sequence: TGTGCCAGTTCCGGGACTAGCGGGACCTACGAGCAGTACTTC.

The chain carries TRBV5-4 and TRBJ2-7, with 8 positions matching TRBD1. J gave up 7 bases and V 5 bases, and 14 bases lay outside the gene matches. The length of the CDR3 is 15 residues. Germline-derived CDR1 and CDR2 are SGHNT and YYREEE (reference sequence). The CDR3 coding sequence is TGTGCCAGCAGATCCGGTCAGGGGGCGTCTGTTGAGCAGTACTTC. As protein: CASRSGQGASVEQYF.

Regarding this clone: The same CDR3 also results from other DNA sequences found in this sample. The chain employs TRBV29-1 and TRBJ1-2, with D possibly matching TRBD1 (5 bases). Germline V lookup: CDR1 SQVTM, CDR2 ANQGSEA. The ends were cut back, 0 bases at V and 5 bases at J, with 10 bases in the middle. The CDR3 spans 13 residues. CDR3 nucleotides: TGCAGCGTTGAAGATCGGGGGAGGTATGGCTACACCTTC. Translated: CSVEDRGRYGYTF.

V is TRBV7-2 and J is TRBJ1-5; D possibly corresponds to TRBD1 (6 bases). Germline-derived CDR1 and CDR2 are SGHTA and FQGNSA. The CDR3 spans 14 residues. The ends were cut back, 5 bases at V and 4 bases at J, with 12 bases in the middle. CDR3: CASSPTGSNQPQHF. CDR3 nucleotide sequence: TGTGCCAGCAGCCCCACAGGGAGTAATCAGCCCCAGCATTTT.

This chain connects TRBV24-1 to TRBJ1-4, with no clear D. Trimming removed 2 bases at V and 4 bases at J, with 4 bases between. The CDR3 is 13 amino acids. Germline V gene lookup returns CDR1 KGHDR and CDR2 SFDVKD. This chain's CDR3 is CATSDSFNEKLFF. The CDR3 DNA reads TGTGCCACCAGTGATTCGTTTAATGAAAAACTGTTTTTT.

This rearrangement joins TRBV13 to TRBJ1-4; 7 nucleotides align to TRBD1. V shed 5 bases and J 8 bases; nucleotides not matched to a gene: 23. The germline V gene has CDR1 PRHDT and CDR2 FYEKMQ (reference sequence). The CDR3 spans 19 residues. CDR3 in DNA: TGTGCCAGCAGCCAAGGGGGGTTTTCAAGACAGGGTCGGCGAGAAAAACTGTTTTTT. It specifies CASSQGGFSRQGRREKLFF.

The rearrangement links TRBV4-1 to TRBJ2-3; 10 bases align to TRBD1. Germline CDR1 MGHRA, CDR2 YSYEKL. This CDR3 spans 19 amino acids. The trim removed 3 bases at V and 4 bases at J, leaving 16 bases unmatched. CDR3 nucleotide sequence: TGCGCCAGCAGCCAGTCAAGAACGGCAGGGACAGGGGCGGCAGATACGCAGTATTTT. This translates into CASSQSRTAGTGAADTQYF.

Written as DNA, the CDR3 is TGCGCCAGCAGCCATGCGGGGAGACCCTCCTACGAGCAGTACTTC. Protein sequence: CASSHAGRPSYEQYF. This sequence joins TRBV4-3 and TRBJ2-7, with D maybe TRBD2 (6 bases). The V end was cut by 3 bases, the J end by 0 bases, with 12 bases between. There are 15 residues in the CDR3. Germline V gene sequence: CDR1 LGHNA, CDR2 YSLEER.

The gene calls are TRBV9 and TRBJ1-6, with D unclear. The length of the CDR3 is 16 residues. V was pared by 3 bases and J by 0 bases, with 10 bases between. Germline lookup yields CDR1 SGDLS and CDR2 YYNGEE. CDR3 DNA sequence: TGTGCCAGCAGCGCCATGGGGAGCTCCTATAATTCACCCCTCCACTTT. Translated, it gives CASSAMGSSYNSPLHF.

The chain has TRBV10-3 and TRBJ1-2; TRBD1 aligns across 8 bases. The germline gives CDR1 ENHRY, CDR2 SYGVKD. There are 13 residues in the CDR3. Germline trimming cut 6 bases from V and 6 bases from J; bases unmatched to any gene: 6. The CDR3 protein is CAISPDRENGYTF. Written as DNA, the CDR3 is TGTGCCATCAGCCCGGACAGGGAGAATGGCTACACCTTC.

The CDR3 DNA is TGTGCCAGCAGCTTAGTATCGGCAGGCTCCTACGAGCAGTACTTC. Residues: CASSLVSAGSYEQYF. V and J are TRBV7-9 and TRBJ2-7; D gene unclear. V dropped 1 base and J dropped 0 bases, with 10 bases sitting between them. This CDR3 is built from 15 residues. CDR1 and CDR2 from the germline V gene are SEHNR and FQNEAQ (reference sequence).

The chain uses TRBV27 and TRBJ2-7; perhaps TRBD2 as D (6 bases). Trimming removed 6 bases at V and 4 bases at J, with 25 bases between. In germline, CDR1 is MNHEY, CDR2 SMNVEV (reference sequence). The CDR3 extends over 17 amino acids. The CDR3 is CASREGAGRGHKYEQYF. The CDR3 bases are TGTGCCAGCAGGGAAGGGGCGGGGAGAGGTCATAAATACGAGCAGTACTTC.